This TCR beta chain was retrieved from a study of blood T cells in healthy people across ages. The authors ran a second PCR of 7 to 11 cycles using a sample-barcoded 5' primer and a J-beta primer mix. CDR3-containing paired-end reads numbered at least 2.5 million in each sample. From the 5' RACE reads, TCRdb called clonotypes with MiXCR, one entry per CDR3 protein. The sample lists fewer than 700,000 distinct CDR3 sequences; roughly 48% were seen once. The clonotype comes from a man older than 75 in good health. The specimen sequenced was blood.

The CDR3 DNA follows: TGTGCCTGGGCCAGAGGAACCGATGAGCAGTACTTC. It translates to CAWARGTDEQYF. J is TRBJ2-5 and V is TRBV30; D unclear. Between the trimmed V and J ends, which lost 5 bases and 11 bases, there was a span of 18 bases. The CDR3 has 12 residues. Germline loops: CDR1 GTSNPN, CDR2 SVGIG (reference sequence).